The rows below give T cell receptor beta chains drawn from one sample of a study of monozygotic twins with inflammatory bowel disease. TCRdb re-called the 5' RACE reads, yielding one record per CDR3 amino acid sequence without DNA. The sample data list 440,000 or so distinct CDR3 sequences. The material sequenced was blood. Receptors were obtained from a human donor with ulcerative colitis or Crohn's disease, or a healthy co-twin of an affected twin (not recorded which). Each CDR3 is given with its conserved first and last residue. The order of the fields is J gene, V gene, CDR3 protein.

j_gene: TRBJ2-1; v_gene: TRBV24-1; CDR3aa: CATSDLVQHNEQFF
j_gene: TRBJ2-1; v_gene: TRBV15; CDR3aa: CATSSGRESPAFNEQFF
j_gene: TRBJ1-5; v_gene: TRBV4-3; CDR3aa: CASSQDWQGYSNQPQHF
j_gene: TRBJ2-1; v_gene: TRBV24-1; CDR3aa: CATSDWQGDWLFGEQFF
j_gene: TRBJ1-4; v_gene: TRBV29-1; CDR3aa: CSVRRSGDEKLFF
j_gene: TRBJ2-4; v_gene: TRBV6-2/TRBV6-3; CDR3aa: CASSYLSGLLSNVAKNIQYF
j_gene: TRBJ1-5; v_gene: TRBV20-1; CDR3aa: CSAPDRAQGSNQPQHF
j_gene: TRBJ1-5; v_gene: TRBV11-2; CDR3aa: CASSLVGSHQPQHF
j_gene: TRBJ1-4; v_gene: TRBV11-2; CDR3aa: CASSSGVGDEKLFF
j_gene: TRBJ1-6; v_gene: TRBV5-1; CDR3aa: CASSFDNSPLHF
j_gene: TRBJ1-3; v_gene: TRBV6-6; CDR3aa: CASSYSREGTIYF
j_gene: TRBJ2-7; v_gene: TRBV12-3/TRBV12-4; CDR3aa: CASRRSGSRYEQYF
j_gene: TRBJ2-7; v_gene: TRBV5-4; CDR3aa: CASSLAADPRNEQYF
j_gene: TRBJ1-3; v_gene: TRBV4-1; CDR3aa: CASSQDTTVSGNTIYF
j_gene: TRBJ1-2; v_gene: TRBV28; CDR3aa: CATRQGAVYGYTF
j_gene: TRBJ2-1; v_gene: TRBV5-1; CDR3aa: CASSLNPGDNEQFF
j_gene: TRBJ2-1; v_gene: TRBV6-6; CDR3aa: CASSWGGGDNEQFF
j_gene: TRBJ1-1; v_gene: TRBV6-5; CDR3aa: CASSYAYRGTEAFF
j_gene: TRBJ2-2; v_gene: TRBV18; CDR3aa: CASSPGTPNTGELFF
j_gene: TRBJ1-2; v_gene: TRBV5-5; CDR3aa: CASSFNRDGYTF
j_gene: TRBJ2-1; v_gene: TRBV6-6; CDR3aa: CASSYTEPDEQFF
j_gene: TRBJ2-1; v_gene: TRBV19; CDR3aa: CASSILPGGNEQFF
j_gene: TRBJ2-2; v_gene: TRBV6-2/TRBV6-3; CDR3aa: CASNYGMNTGELFF
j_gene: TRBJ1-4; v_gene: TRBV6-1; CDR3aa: CASSLGQGGGKLFF
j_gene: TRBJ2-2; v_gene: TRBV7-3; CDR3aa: CASSPGLDFTPGELFF
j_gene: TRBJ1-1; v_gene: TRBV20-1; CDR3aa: CGRPQQGTNTEAFF
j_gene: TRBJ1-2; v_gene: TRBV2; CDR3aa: CASKDRGYGYTF
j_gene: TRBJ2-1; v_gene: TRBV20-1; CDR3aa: CSANRQGIYNEQFF
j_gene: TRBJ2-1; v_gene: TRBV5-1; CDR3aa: CASSPTSGGEKVF
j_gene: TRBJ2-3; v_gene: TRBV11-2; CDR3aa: CASSLGGRNADTQYF
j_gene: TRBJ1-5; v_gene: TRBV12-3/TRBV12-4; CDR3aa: CASSFRGGFLGGNQPQHF
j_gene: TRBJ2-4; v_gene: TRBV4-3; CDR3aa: CASSQEQSSPIQYF
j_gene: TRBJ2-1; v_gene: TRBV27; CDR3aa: CASSLERRGHSYNEQFF
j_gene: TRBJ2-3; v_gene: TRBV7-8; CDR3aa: CASSPRTGMSTDTQYF
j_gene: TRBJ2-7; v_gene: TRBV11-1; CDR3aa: CASSLEAQLAGGSYEQYF
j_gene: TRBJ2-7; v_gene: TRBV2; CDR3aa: CASSDTGLAHEQYF
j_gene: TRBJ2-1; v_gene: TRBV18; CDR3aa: CASSPFRDSNEQFF
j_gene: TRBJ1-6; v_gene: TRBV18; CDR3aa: CASGETLTDSPLHF
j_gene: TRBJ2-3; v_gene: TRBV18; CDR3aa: CASSPRQAGTDTQYF
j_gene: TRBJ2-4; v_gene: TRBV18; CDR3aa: CASSPRQEAKNIQYF
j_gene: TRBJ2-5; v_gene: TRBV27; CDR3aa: CASGAQQGETQYF
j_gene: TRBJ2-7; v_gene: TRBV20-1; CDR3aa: CSAWDILSGSYEQYF
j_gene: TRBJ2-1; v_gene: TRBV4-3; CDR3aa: CASSQVGRVTSGRTANEQFF
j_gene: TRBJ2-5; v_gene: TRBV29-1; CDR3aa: CSVPRLAGGSETQYF
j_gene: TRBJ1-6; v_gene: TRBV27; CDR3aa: CASRQGGGNSPLHF
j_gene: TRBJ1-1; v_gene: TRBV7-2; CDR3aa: CASSSVRAGTEAFF
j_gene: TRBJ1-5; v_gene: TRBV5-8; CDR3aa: CASSLDLGGNQPQHF
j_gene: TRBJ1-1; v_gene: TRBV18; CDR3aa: CASTTNLGDGSFF
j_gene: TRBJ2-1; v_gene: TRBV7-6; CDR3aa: CASSLGMSAEQFF
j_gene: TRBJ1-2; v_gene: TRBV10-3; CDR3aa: CAISESNERQGSSGYTF
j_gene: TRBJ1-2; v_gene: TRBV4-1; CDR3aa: CASSTQNIPNYGYTF
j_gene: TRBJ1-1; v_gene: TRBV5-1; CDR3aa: CASSGTQGWNTEAFF
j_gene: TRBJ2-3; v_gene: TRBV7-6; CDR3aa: CASSFFRDFAQYF